The clone carrying this T cell receptor (beta chain) was detected a few times. Only in-frame clones appear in the TCRdb table, and some are missing; sequencing was by immunoSEQ multiplex PCR. The sample contains over 150,000 clones, about 88% of which appear only once. The V gene end was trimmed by 8 bases and the J gene end by 2 bases; junction bases not matched to a gene: 9. The germline CDR1 and CDR2 sequences are SNHLY and FYNNEI. The CDR3 is 14 amino acids. The sample originates from a study of blood T cell repertoires in COVID-19. The sample taken for sequencing was peripheral blood. This chain links TRBV2 with TRBJ2-7, with 7 bases fitting TRBD1. The TCR originated in a man over 45 with COVID-19, enrolled during active disease. The CDR3 loop is CASLRTGAPYEQYF. CDR3 sequence (DNA): TGTGCCAGCCTTCGGACAGGAGCTCCCTACGAGCAGTACTTC.